This T cell receptor beta chain was documented in a study of CD8 T cells in Susac syndrome. Trimming removed 6 bases from V and 8 bases from J; junction bases left unmatched: 12. This CDR3 is built from 15 residues. Per germline, CDR1 LGHDT and CDR2 YNNKEL (reference sequence). The patients who served as multiple sclerosis controls were treatment-naive and had stable or active relapsing-remitting disease that fulfilled the revised McDonald criteria. TEMRA cells were FACS-enriched, while CD8+ and CD4+ T cells were negatively isolated. The authors reverse transcribed roughly 0.5 to 1 ug RNA with random hexamers. The method of amplification for TCR beta CDR3 was immunoSEQ multiplex PCR, covering 54 Vbeta and 13 Jbeta. Using its own MiXCR run on the immunoSEQ multiplex PCR reads, TCRdb lists one record per CDR3 protein. The table records 65,000 to 80,000 distinct CDR3 sequences, about 91% of them present only once.

This chain joins TRBV3-1 and TRBJ1-4, with 7 bases lining up with TRBD1. This sequence was found in a human donor with multiple sclerosis. The sequenced sample consisted of CD8+ T cells from PBMCs. Here the CDR3 reads CASSNKGGWQEKLFF. CDR3 in DNA: TGTGCCAGCAGTAATAAAGGGGGCTGGCAAGAAAAACTGTTTTTT.